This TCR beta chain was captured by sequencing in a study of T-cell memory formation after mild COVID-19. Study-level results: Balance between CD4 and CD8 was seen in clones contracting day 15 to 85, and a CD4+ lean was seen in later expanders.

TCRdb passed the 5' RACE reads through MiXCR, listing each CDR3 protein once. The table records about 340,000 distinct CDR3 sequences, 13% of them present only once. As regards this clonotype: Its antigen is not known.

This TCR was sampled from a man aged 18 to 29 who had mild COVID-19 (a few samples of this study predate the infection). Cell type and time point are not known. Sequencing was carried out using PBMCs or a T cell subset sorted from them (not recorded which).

DNA of the CDR3: TGTGCCAGCAGCCTTGGACAGGGGCAGGGACGCGAGCAGTACGTC. Protein product: CASSLGQGQGREQYV. The chain recombines TRBV11-2 with TRBJ2-7; 9 bases agree with TRBD1. Germline V CDR1 and CDR2: SGHAT, FQNNGV. The CDR3 length is 15 residues. V gave up 5 bases and J gave up 6 bases; unmatched junction bases: 11.